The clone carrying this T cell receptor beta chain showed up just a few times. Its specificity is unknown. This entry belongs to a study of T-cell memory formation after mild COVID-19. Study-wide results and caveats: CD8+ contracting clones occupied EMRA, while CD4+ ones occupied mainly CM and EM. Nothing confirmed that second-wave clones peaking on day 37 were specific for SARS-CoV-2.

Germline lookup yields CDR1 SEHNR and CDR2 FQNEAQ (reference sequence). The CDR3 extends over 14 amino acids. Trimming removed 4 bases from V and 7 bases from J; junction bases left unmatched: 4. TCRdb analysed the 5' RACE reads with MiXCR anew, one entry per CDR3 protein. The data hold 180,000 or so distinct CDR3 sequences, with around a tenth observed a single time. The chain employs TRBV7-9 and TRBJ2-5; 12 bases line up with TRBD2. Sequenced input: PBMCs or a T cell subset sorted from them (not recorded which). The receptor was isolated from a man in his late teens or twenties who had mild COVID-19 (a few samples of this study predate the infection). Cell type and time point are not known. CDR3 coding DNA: TGTGCCAGCAGCTCGACTAGCGGGGGTGGGACCCAGTACTTC. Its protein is CASSSTSGGGTQYF.